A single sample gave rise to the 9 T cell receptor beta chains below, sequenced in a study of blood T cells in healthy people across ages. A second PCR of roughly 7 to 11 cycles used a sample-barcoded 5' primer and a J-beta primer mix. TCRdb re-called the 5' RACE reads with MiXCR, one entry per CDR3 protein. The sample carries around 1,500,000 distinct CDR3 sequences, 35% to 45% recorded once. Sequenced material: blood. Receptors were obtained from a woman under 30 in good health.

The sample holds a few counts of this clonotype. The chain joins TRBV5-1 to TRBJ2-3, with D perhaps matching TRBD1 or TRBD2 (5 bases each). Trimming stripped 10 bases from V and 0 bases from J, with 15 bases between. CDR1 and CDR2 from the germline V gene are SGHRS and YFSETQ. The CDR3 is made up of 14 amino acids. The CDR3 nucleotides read TGCGCCTCTCTAAGGGGAGCTAGCACAGATACGCAGTATTTT. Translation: CASLRGASTDTQYF.

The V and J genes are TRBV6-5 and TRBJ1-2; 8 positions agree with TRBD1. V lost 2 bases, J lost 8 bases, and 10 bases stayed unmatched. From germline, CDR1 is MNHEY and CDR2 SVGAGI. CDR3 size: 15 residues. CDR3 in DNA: TGTGCCAGCAGTTACGTGAGGACAGGGTTTGACGGCTACACCTTC. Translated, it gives CASSYVRTGFDGYTF.

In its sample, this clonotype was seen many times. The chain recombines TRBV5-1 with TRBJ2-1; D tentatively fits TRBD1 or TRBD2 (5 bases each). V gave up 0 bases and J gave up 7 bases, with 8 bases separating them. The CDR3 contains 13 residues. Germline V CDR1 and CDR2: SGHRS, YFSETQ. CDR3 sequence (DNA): TGCGCCAGCAGCTTGGACAGGAGGAATGAGCAGTTCTTC. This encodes CASSLDRRNEQFF.

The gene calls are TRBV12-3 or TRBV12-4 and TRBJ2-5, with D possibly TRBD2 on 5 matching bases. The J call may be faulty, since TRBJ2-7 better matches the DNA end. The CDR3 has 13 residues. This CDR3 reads CASRQEKRGEQYF. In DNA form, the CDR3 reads TGTGCCAGCCGGCAGGAGAAACGGGGCGAGCAGTACTTC.

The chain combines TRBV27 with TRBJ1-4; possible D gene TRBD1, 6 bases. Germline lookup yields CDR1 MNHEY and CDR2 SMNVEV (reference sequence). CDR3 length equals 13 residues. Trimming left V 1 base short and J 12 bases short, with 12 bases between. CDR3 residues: CASSLYGGAELFF. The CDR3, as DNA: TGTGCCAGCAGTTTATATGGGGGGGCAGAACTGTTTTTT.

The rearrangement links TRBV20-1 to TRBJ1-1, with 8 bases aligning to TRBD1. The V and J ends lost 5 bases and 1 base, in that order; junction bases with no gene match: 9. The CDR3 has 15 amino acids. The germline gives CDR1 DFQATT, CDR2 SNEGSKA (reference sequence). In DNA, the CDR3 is TGCAGTGCTCTATCAGGGGGCGAAGGGAACACTGAAGCTTTCTTT. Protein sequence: CSALSGGEGNTEAFF.

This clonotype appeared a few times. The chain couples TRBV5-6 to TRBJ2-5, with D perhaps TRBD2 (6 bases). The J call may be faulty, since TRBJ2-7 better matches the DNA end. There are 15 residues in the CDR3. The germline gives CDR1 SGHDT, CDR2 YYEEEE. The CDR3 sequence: CASSSPGGAPYEQYF. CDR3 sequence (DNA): TGTGCCAGCAGCTCCCCCGGGGGTGCCCCCTACGAGCAGTACTTC.

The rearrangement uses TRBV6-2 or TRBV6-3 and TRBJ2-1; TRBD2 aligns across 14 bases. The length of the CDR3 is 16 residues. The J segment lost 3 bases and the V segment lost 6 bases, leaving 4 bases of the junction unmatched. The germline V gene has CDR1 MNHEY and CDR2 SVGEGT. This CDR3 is CASRTSGRAFYNEQFF. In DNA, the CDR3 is TGTGCCAGCAGGACTAGCGGGAGGGCCTTCTACAATGAGCAGTTCTTC.

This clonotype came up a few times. CDR3 in amino acids: CASRLAGGPSYNEQFF. In DNA form, the CDR3 reads TGTGCCAGCAGATTAGCGGGAGGACCTTCCTACAATGAGCAGTTCTTC. V gene TRBV2 combines with J gene TRBJ2-1; 10 nucleotides agree with TRBD2. Germline V CDR1 and CDR2: SNHLY, FYNNEI. There are 16 residues in the CDR3. V dropped 6 bases and J dropped 1; count of bases not matched to a gene: 6.